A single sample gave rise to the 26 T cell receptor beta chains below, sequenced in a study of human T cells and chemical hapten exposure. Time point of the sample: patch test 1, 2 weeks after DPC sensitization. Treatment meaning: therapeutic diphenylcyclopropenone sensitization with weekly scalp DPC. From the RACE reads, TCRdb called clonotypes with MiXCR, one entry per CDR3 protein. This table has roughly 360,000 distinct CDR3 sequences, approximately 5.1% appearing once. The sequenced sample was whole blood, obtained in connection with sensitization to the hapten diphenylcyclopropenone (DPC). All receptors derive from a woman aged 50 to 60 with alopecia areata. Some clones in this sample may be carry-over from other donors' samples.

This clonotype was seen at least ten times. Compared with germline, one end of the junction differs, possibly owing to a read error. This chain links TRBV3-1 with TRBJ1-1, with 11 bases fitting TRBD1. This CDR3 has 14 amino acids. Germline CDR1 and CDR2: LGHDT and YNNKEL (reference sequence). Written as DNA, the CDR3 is TGTGCCTGCAGGACAGGGGGCACGAACACTGAAGCTTTCTTT. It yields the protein CACRTGGTNTEAFF.

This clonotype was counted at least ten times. The CDR3 sequence: CASSGRYGYTF. The CDR3 DNA is TGTGCCAGCAGCGGCCGATATGGCTACACCTTC. The chain is built from TRBV9 and TRBJ1-2; no clear D. This CDR3 has 11 amino acids. The germline gives CDR1 SGDLS, CDR2 YYNGEE. V was clipped by 3 bases and J by 5 bases, with 5 bases between them. The full variable domain, rest sourced from reference TRBV9 and TRBJ1-2, is DSGVTQTPKHLITATGQRVTLRCSPRSGDLSVYWYQQSLDQGLQFLIQYYNGEERAKGNILERFSAQQFPDLHSELNLSSLELGDSALYFCASSGRYGYTFGSGTRLTVV.

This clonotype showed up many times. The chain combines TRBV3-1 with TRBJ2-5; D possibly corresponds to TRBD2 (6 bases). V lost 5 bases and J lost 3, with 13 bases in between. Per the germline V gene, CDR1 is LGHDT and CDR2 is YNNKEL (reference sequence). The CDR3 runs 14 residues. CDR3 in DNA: TGTGCCAGCAGCTCGGGGACTCTTGAAGAGACCCAGTACTTC. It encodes CASSSGTLEETQYF.

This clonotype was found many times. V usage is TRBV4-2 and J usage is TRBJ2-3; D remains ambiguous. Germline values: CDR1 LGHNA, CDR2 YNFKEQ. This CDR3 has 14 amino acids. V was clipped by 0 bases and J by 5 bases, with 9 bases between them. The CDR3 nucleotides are TGTGCCAGCAGCCAAGAGATAGTAGGAGATACGCAGTATTTT. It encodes CASSQEIVGDTQYF.

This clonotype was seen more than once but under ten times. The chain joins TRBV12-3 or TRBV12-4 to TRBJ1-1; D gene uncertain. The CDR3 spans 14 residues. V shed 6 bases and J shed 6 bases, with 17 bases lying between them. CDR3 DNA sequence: TGTGCCAGCAGACCCTGGGATACGAGCCCTGAAGCTTTCTTT. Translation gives CASRPWDTSPEAFF.

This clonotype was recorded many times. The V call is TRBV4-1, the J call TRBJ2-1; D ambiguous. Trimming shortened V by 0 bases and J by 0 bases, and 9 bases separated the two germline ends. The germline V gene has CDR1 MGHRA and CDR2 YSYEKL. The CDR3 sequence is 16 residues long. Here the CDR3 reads CASSQDQSASYNEQFF. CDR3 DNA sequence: TGCGCCAGCAGCCAAGATCAGAGCGCCTCCTACAATGAGCAGTTCTTC.

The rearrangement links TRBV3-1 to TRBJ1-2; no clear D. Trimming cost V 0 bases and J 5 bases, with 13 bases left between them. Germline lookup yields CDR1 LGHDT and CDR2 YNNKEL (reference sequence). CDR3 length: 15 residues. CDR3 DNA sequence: TGTGCCAGCAGCCAAGATGGGCAGGATAGGTATGGCTACACCTTC. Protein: CASSQDGQDRYGYTF.

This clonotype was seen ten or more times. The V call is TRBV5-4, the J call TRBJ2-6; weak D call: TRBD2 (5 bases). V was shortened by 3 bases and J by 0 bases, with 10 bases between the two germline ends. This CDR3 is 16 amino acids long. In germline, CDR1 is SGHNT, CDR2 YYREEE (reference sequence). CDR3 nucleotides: TGTGCCAGCAGCTCGTTAGGGAGCTCTGGGGCCAACGTCCTGACTTTC. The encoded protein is CASSSLGSSGANVLTF.

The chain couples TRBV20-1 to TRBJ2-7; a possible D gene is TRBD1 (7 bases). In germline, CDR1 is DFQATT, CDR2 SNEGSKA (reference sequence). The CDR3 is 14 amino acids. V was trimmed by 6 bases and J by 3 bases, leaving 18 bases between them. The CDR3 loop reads CSAPQGGSFYEQYF. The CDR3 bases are TGCAGTGCCCCCCAGGGGGGCTCATTCTACGAGCAGTACTTC.

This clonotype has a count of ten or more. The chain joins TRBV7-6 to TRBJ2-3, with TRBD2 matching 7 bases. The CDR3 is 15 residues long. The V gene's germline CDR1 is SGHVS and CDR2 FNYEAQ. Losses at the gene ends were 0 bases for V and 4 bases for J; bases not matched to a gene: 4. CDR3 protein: CASSLASGAPDTQYF. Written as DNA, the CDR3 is TGTGCCAGCAGCTTAGCGAGCGGGGCCCCAGATACGCAGTATTTT.

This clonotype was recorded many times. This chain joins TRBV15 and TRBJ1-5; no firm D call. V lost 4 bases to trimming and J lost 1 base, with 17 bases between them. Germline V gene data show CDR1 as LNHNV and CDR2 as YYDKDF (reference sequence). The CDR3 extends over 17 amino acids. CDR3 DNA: TGTGCCACCAGCAAAGACAACGTCTATAGCAGCAATCAGCCCCAGCATTTT. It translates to CATSKDNVYSSNQPQHF. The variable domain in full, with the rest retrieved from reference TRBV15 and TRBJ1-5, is DAMVIQNPRYQVTQFGKPVTLSCSQTLNHNVMYWYQQKSSQAPKLLFHYYDKDFNNEADTPDNFQSRRPNTSFCFLDIRSPGLGDTAMYLCATSKDNVYSSNQPQHFGDGTRLSIL.

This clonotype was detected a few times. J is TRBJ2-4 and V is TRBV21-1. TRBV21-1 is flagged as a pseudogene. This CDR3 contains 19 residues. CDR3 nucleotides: TGTGCCAGCAGCGACATACGTGGCCTTGGGTCCTTAGCCAAAAACATTCAGTACTTC. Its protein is CASSDIRGLGSLAKNIQYF.

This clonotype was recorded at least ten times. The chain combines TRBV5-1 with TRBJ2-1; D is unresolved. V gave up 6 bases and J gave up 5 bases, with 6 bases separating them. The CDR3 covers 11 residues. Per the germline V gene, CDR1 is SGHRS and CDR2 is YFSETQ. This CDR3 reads CASNTDNEQFF. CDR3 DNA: TGCGCCAGCAATACGGACAATGAGCAGTTCTTC. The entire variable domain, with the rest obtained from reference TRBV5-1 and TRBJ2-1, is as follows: KAGVTQTPRYLIKTRGQQVTLSCSPISGHRSVSWYQQTPGQGLQFLFEYFSETQRNKGNFPGRFSGRQFSNSRSEMNVSTLELGDSALYLCASNTDNEQFFGPGTRLTVL.

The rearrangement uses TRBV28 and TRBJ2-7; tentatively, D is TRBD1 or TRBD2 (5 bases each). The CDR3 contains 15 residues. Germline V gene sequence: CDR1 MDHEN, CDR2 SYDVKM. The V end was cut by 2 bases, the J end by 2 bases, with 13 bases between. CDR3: CASSLPGAGTYEQYF. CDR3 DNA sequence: TGTGCCAGCAGTTTACCCGGGGCAGGGACCTACGAGCAGTACTTC.

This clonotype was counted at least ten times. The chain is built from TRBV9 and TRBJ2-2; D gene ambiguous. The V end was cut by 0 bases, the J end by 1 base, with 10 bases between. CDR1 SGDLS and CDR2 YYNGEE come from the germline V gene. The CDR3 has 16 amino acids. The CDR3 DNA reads TGTGCCAGCAGCGTAGGAGGAAAGCAGAACACCGGGGAGCTGTTTTTT. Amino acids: CASSVGGKQNTGELFF.

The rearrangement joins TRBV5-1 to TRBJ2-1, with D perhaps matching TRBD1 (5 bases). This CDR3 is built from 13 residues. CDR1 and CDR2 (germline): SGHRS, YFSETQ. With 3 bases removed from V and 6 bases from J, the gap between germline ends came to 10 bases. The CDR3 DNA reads TGCGCCAGCAGCTCACAGGTATCCAATGAGCAGTTCTTC. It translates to CASSSQVSNEQFF.

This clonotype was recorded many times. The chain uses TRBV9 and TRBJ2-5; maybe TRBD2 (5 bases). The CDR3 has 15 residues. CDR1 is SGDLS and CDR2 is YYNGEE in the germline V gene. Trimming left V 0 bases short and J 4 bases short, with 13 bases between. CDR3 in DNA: TGTGCCAGCAGCGTAGGATCGGGATCTGCAGAGACCCAGTACTTC. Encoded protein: CASSVGSGSAETQYF.

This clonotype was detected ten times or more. The CDR3 sequence is CASSLVGSGGMNTEAFF. CDR3 nucleotides: TGTGCCAGCAGCTTAGTAGGAAGTGGGGGTATGAACACTGAAGCTTTCTTT. The chain employs TRBV7-9 and TRBJ1-1; tentative D call: TRBD1 (5 bases). Per germline, CDR1 SEHNR and CDR2 FQNEAQ (reference sequence). The CDR3 is made up of 17 amino acids. Trimming removed 1 base from V and 0 bases from J, with 15 bases in between.

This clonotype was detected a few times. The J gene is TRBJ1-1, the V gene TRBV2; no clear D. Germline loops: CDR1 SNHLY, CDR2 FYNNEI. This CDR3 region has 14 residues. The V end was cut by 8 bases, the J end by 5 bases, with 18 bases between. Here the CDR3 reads CASYWGDELTEAFF. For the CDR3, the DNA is TGTGCCAGCTATTGGGGTGATGAATTGACTGAAGCTTTCTTT.

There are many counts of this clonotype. For the CDR3, the DNA is TGTGCCAGCAGCTTTTACAGGGGCTGGGGCTACACCTTC. Translation: CASSFYRGWGYTF. J is TRBJ1-2 and V is TRBV5-4; 7 bases agree with TRBD1. The V gene's germline CDR1 is SGHNT and CDR2 YYREEE (reference sequence). This CDR3 is built from 13 residues. The trim removed 2 bases at V and 8 bases at J, leaving 6 bases unmatched.

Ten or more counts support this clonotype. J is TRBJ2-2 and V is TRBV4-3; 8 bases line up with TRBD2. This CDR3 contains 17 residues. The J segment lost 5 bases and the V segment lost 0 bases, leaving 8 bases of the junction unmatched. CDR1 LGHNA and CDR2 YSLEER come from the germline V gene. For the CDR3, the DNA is TGCGCCAGCAGCCAAGAAGGGGGACTAGGAAAGACCGGGGAGCTGTTTTTT. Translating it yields CASSQEGGLGKTGELFF.

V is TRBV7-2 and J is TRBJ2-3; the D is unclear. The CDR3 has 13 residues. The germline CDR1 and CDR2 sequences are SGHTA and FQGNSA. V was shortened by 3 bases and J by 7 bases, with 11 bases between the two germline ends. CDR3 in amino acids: CASSFSRTNTQYF. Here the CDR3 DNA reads TGTGCCAGCAGCTTTTCGCGTACGAATACGCAGTATTTT.

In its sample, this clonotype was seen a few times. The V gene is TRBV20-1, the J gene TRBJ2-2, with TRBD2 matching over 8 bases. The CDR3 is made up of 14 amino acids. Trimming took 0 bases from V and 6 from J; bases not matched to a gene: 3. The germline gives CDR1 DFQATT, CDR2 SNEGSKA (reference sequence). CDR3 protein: CSARDPGGAGELFF. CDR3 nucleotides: TGCAGTGCTAGAGACCCCGGGGGGGCCGGGGAGCTGTTTTTT.

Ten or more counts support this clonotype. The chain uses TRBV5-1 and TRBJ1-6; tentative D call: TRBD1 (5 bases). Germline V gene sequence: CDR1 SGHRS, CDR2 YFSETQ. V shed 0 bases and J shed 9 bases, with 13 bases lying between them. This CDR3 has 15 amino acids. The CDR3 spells CASSLDQGGGSPLHF. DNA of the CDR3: TGCGCCAGCAGCTTGGATCAGGGCGGCGGTTCACCCCTCCACTTT.

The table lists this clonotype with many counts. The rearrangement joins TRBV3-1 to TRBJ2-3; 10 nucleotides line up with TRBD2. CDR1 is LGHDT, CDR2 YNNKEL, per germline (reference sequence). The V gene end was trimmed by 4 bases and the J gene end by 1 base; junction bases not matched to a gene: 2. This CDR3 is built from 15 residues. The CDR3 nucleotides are TGTGCCAGCAGCCGCCTAGCGGGGGGCACAGATACGCAGTATTTT. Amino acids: CASSRLAGGTDTQYF.

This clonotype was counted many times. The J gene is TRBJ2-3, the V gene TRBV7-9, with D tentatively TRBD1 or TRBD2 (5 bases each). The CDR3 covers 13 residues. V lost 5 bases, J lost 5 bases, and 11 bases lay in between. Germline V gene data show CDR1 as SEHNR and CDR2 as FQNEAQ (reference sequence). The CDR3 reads CASSPDSGDTQYF. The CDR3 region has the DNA TGTGCCAGCAGCCCCGACAGCGGAGATACGCAGTATTTT.